The 17 T cell receptor beta chains below come from one sample, sequenced in a study of preoperative IRX-2 immunotherapy in early breast cancer. Assay: immunoSEQ multiplex PCR; the TCRdb copy retains only in-frame clones and omits some. There are about 23,000 clones in the sample; 85% to 90% occur only once, and 9% to 10% lies in the top ten. The sample's treatment: preoperative locoregional IRX-2 cytokine immunotherapy. The specimen comprised tumor tissue, sampled after IRX-2 immunotherapy. These receptor sequences come from a human donor with breast cancer.

The chain couples TRBV7-9 to TRBJ2-1; D might be TRBD2 (6 bases). This CDR3 comprises 18 residues. The V gene lost 5 bases and the J gene lost 7 bases, with 27 bases spanning the gap. Per the germline V gene, CDR1 is SEHNR and CDR2 is FQNEAQ (reference sequence). CDR3 region: CASSPPWRVGGKGNEQFF. The DNA of the CDR3 is TGTGCCAGCAGCCCACCATGGAGGGTGGGGGGAAAAGGAAATGAGCAGTTCTTC.

This chain uses TRBV7-9 with TRBJ2-1; D is uncertain. The CDR3 consists of 13 residues. Trimming cost V 1 base and J 7 bases, with 8 bases left between them. The germline V gene encodes CDR1 SEHNR and CDR2 FQNEAQ (reference sequence). The CDR3 loop reads CASSLGSPNEQFF. In DNA, the CDR3 is TGTGCCAGCAGCTTAGGGTCCCCTAATGAGCAGTTCTTC.

This chain joins TRBV28 and TRBJ2-7, with D uncertain. Germline V gives CDR1 MDHEN, CDR2 SYDVKM. This CDR3 region has 11 residues. With 5 bases removed from V and 2 bases from J, the gap between germline ends came to 4 bases. CDR3 residues: CASSAPYEQYF. In DNA form, the CDR3 reads TGTGCCAGCAGTGCACCCTACGAGCAGTACTTC.

The chain joins TRBV19 to TRBJ1-2; TRBD1 matches 7 bases. The CDR3 is 15 residues long. Trimming cost V 3 bases and J 4 bases; bases outside gene matches: 8. Germline V gene data show CDR1 as LNHDA and CDR2 as SQIVND (reference sequence). CDR3 in amino acids: CASSMGQRISYGYTF. The CDR3 nucleotides read TGTGCCAGTAGTATGGGACAGCGAATTAGCTATGGCTACACCTTC.

The J gene is TRBJ1-3, the V gene TRBV5-1, with TRBD1 as a possible D gene (5 bases). CDR3 length: 15 residues. The V end lost 0 bases, the J end lost 5 bases, and 12 bases lay between the germline ends. Germline assignment: CDR1 SGHRS and CDR2 YFSETQ. CDR3 amino acids: CASSLDRTRRNTIYF. For the CDR3, the DNA is TGCGCCAGCAGCTTGGACAGGACTCGGAGAAACACCATATATTTT. Full variable domain (rest looked up from reference TRBV5-1 and TRBJ1-3): KAGVTQTPRYLIKTRGQQVTLSCSPISGHRSVSWYQQTPGQGLQFLFEYFSETQRNKGNFPGRFSGRQFSNSRSEMNVSTLELGDSALYLCASSLDRTRRNTIYFGEGSWLTVV.

The CDR3 region is CASSLAGNTGELFF. CDR3 sequence (DNA): TGTGCCAGCAGCCTAGCGGGAAACACCGGGGAGCTGTTTTTT. The J gene is TRBJ2-2, the V gene TRBV5-4; 9 bases match TRBD2. The V gene's germline CDR1 is SGHNT and CDR2 YYREEE (reference sequence). Trimming removed 4 bases from V and 2 bases from J; junction bases left unmatched: 0. The CDR3 runs to 14 residues.

The chain combines TRBV7-9 with TRBJ1-1; 11 bases agree with TRBD1. V trimming: 6 bases; J trimming: 11 bases; junction bases outside the gene matches: 8. Germline V gives CDR1 SEHNR, CDR2 FQNEAQ (reference sequence). There are 13 residues in the CDR3. The CDR3 is CASRPGQGAGAFF. The DNA for the CDR3 is TGTGCCAGCAGACCTGGACAGGGGGCGGGGGCTTTCTTT.

This clone was seen just once. V usage is TRBV2 and J usage is TRBJ1-2; a weak D match, TRBD1 (5 bases). Germline CDR1 SNHLY, CDR2 FYNNEI. V lost 4 bases and J 7 bases, leaving 10 bases between the germline ends. The length of the CDR3 is 12 residues. The CDR3 region is CASSARDRGYTF. Here the CDR3 DNA reads TGTGCCAGCAGTGCCCGGGACCGTGGCTACACCTTC.

This CDR3 is CASSDSRTSGGDNEQFF. The CDR3 region has the DNA TGTGCCAGCAGTGACTCCCGGACTAGCGGGGGGGACAATGAGCAGTTCTTC. The J gene is TRBJ2-1, the V gene TRBV6-4, with 15 bases that match TRBD2. The CDR3 runs to 17 residues. CDR1 and CDR2 (germline): MRHNA, SNTAGT. Unmatched junction bases numbered 2, after V lost 0 bases and J lost 5 bases.

V usage is TRBV5-6 and J usage is TRBJ2-3, with 7 bases lining up with TRBD2. V dropped 0 bases and J dropped 5; count of bases not matched to a gene: 6. The CDR3 has 15 residues. Looked up from germline, CDR1 is SGHDT and CDR2 is YYEEEE. In nucleotides, the CDR3 is TGTGCCAGCAGCTTGGGGGCTAGCGGACGAGATACGCAGTATTTT. Its protein is CASSLGASGRDTQYF.

This clone was detected once. The rearrangement links TRBV5-1 to TRBJ2-2; D gene uncertain. V was cut by 4 bases and J by 5 bases, with 9 bases left in between. Germline values: CDR1 SGHRS, CDR2 YFSETQ. The CDR3 loop spans 13 amino acids. The CDR3 spells CASSPVSTGELFF. The CDR3 DNA sequence: TGCGCCAGCAGCCCCGTTTCTACCGGGGAGCTGTTTTTT.

This chain joins TRBV7-8 and TRBJ2-7, with D maybe TRBD2 (5 bases). The CDR3 is made up of 13 amino acids. The germline V and J ends were trimmed by 0 bases and 9 bases, with 12 bases remaining between them. Germline values: CDR1 SGHVS, CDR2 FQNEAQ. This CDR3 reads CASSLAAGLGQYF. The DNA for the CDR3 is TGTGCCAGCAGCTTAGCTGCCGGACTCGGGCAGTACTTC. Based on the CDR3 plus reference TRBV7-8 and TRBJ2-7, the full variable domain is GAGVSQSPRYKVAKRGQDVALRCDPISGHVSLFWYQQALGQGPEFLTYFQNEAQLDKSGLPSDRFFAERPEGSVSTLKIQRTQQEDSAVYLCASSLAAGLGQYFGPGTRLTVT.

This clone was seen just once. The genes are TRBV6-1 and TRBJ1-2, with D possibly matching TRBD1 (5 bases). The germline CDR1 and CDR2 sequences are MNHNS and SASEGT. V was pared by 4 bases and J by 8 bases, with 14 bases between. The CDR3 length is 13 residues. In DNA form, the CDR3 reads TGTGCCAGCAGTGCGCTAGGGGCGGTGGGCTACACCTTC. Protein sequence: CASSALGAVGYTF.

J is TRBJ2-1 and V is TRBV7-9; the D gene is possibly TRBD1 (5 bases). Germline V lookup: CDR1 SEHNR, CDR2 FQNEAQ (reference sequence). The V end was cut by 11 bases, the J end by 8 bases, with 16 bases between. The CDR3 is 12 residues long. CDR3 region: CASIGVWDEQFF. CDR3 nucleotide sequence: TGTGCCTCTATAGGGGTCTGGGATGAGCAGTTCTTC. The entire variable domain, with the rest obtained from reference TRBV7-9 and TRBJ2-1, is as follows: DTGVSQNPRHKITKRGQNVTFRCDPISEHNRLYWYRQTLGQGPEFLTYFQNEAQLEKSRLLSDRFSAERPKGSFSTLEIQRTEQGDSAMYLCASIGVWDEQFFGPGTRLTVL.

In this sample, this clone turned up once. The rearrangement uses TRBV30 and TRBJ2-6; D is unclear. The CDR3 has 13 residues. V was shortened by 4 bases and J by 1 base, with 5 bases between the two germline ends. Germline V gene lookup returns CDR1 GTSNPN and CDR2 SVGIG (reference sequence). The CDR3 loop is CAWTISGANVLTF. CDR3 DNA: TGTGCCTGGACCATATCTGGGGCCAACGTCCTGACTTTC.

This chain connects TRBV7-8 to TRBJ1-5; the D gene is possibly TRBD1 (6 bases). The CDR3 spans 15 residues. Germline V lookup: CDR1 SGHVS, CDR2 FQNEAQ. Trimming shortened V by 1 base and J by 3 bases, and 10 bases separated the two germline ends. Here the CDR3 reads CASSLGGQINQPQHF. CDR3 DNA: TGTGCCAGCAGCTTAGGCGGACAGATCAATCAGCCCCAGCATTTT.

This clone was picked up a small number of times. The chain uses TRBV6-6 and TRBJ1-1; D possibly corresponds to TRBD1 (5 bases). CDR3 length: 15 amino acids. The ends were cut back, 2 bases at V and 6 bases at J, with 16 bases in the middle. Germline V gene data show CDR1 as MNHNY and CDR2 as SVGAGI (reference sequence). CDR3 nucleotide sequence: TGTGCCAGCAGTTACGGAGAGAGGGGAAACCCTGAAGCTTTCTTT. This translates into CASSYGERGNPEAFF.